This T cell receptor beta chain emerged from a study of molecular identifiers for immune sequencing clone quantification. CDR1 is MDHEN and CDR2 is SYDVKM in the germline V gene. With 5 bases removed from V and 10 bases from J, the gap between germline ends came to 9 bases. The CDR3 consists of 12 residues. Overall study findings and caveats: Molecules of identical TCR sharing a barcode could underestimate highly expanded clone sizes. Clones of above 20 RNA copies carried over 99% of effector molecules; in naive cells they carried under 1%. A single cell's spiked Jurkat TCR RNA was reportedly detectable among approximately 930,000 naive cells.

Methods described previously were used for bulk TCR libraries, and listed TCR primers were applied. Each CDR3 protein is one row after TCRdb ran MiXCR on the PCR reads. Found here are approximately 500,000 distinct CDR3 sequences, around 25% of them singletons; the top ten hold approximately 0.8%. This clonotype was counted many times. Its antigen remains unidentified. The TCR comes from a human donor in good health. Some libraries in this study had Jurkat cell RNA spiked in. The genes are TRBV28 and TRBJ1-6, with D hard to call. Sequencing input: naive CD8+ T cells from blood, with Jurkat cell RNA spiked in. Noted subset: FACS-sorted CD8+CD4-CCR7+CD45RA+ naive T cells. This CDR3 reads CASSEGGSPLHF. The CDR3 DNA reads TGTGCCAGCAGTGAGGGTGGATCACCCCTCCACTTT. The entire variable domain, with the rest obtained from reference TRBV28 and TRBJ1-6, is as follows: DVKVTQSSRYLVKRTGEKVFLECVQDMDHENMFWYRQDPGLGLRLIYFSYDVKMKEKGDIPEGYSVSREKKERFSLILESASTNQTSMYLCASSEGGSPLHFGNGTRLTVT.